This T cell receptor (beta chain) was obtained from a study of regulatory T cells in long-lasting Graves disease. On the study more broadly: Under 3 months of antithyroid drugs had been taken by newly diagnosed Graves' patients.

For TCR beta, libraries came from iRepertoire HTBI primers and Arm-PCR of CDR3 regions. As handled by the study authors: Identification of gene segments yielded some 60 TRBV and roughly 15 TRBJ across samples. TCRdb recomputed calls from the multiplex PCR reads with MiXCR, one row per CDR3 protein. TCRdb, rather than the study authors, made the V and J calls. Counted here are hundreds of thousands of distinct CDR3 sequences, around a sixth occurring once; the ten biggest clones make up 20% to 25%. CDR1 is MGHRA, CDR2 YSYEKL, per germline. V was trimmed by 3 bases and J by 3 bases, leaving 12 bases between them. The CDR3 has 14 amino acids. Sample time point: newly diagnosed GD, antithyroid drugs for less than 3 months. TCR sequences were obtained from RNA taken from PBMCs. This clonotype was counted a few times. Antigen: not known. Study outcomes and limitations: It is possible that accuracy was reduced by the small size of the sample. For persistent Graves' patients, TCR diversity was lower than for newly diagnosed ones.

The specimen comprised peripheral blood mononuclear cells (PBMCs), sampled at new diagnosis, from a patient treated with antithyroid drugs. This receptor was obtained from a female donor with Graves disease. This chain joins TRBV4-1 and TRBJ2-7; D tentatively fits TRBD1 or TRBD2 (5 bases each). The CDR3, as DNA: TGCGCCAGCAGCCATGGGGGTTCTCTCTACGAGCAGTACTTC. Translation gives CASSHGGSLYEQYF.